These T cell receptor beta chains were read from a single sample in a study of cytomegalovirus exposure and HLA in healthy donors. TCRdb's table, derived via immunoSEQ multiplex PCR, lists solely in-frame clones and lacks some. The repertoire holds more than 95,000 clones, with about three quarters as singletons. Specimen: PBMCs. The receptors here all came from a female donor in good health and CMV-seronegative. The CDR3 runs from the conserved cysteine through the conserved F or W. The D gene is left open where the match is weak. Clone size, where shown, is once, few, many, or a class for clones that have expanded.

CASSQDQPSGGLSTIDGELFF	TGTGCCAGCAGCCAAGATCAGCCTAGCGGGGGATTAAGTACCATAGACGGGGAGCTGTTTTTT	TRBV4-2	21	TRBD2	TRBJ2-2	-
CASSYGGTTVAQYF	TGTGCCAGCAGTTACGGGGGGACCACAGTTGCCCAGTACTTC	TRBV6-5	14	-	TRBJ2-5	-
CASSPQRGSSYNEQFF	TGTGCCAGCAGCCCCCAGCGGGGCAGCTCCTACAATGAGCAGTTCTTC	TRBV9	16	TRBD2	TRBJ2-1	few
CASRLLAGSTDTQYF	TGTGCCAGCAGGCTACTAGCGGGGTCCACAGATACGCAGTATTTT	TRBV2	15	TRBD2	TRBJ2-3	few
CASSLERAGGPRNTGELFF	TGTGCCAGCAGCTTAGAGCGAGCGGGGGGGCCGAGGAACACCGGGGAGCTGTTTTTT	TRBV7-2	19	TRBD2	TRBJ2-2	few
CASSPWTAKNEQFF	TGTGCCAGCAGTCCCTGGACAGCAAAAAATGAGCAGTTCTTC	TRBV6-1	14	-	TRBJ2-1	-
CASSLGTGGTYEQYF	TGTGCCAGCAGCTTAGGGACAGGGGGTACCTACGAGCAGTACTTC	TRBV7-3	15	TRBD1	TRBJ2-7	-
CASSPQGQTEAFF	TGTGCCAGCTCACCTCAAGGACAGACTGAAGCTTTCTTT	TRBV18	13	-	TRBJ1-1	-
CASSQESGYSYNEQFF	TGCGCCAGCAGCCAAGAGAGCGGCTACTCCTACAATGAGCAGTTCTTC	TRBV4-1	16	-	TRBJ2-1	once
CASSLLAGETYEQYF	TGCGCCAGCAGCTTACTCGCGGGTGAGACCTACGAGCAGTACTTC	TRBV5-1	15	-	TRBJ2-7	-